The 30 T cell receptor beta chains presented below share a single source sample, sequenced in a study of lung T cells in sarcoidosis with Löfgren's syndrome. TCRdb used MiXCR to reprocess the reads, holding one entry per CDR3 protein. The sample includes roughly 63,000 distinct CDR3 sequences, roughly 20% seen only once; the top ten take under 3%. Sequencing was performed on CD4+ T cells from PBMCs. The source of these receptors is a human donor with sarcoidosis (Löfgren's syndrome or another form), or a control subject (not recorded which).

V gene TRBV3-1 combines with J gene TRBJ1-3, with D possibly being TRBD1 (5 bases). The germline V gene encodes CDR1 LGHDT and CDR2 YNNKEL (reference sequence). This CDR3 has 16 residues. The V and J ends lost 1 base and 4 bases respectively, with 14 bases between them. This CDR3 is CASSQGIPGRGNTIYF. The CDR3 DNA follows: TGTGCCAGCAGCCAAGGTATACCAGGGCGCGGAAACACCATATATTTT.

The gene calls are TRBV20-1 and TRBJ2-7, with 8 bases lining up with TRBD2. The CDR3 loop spans 12 amino acids. The germline V gene encodes CDR1 DFQATT and CDR2 SNEGSKA (reference sequence). V shed 4 bases and J 7 bases; nucleotides not matched to a gene: 6. CDR3 in amino acids: CSAKRGYKEQYF. DNA for the CDR3: TGCAGTGCTAAGCGGGGGTACAAAGAGCAGTACTTC.

This clonotype was seen many times. V and J are TRBV2 and TRBJ2-3; D gene ambiguous. This CDR3 spans 14 amino acids. CDR1 is SNHLY, CDR2 FYNNEI, per germline. The V end was cut by 2 bases, the J end by 3 bases, with 9 bases between. The CDR3: CASSEIGITDTQYF. CDR3 sequence (DNA): TGTGCCAGCAGTGAAATAGGAATAACAGATACGCAGTATTTT.

The J gene is TRBJ1-2, the V gene TRBV5-1; 8 positions match TRBD1. The CDR3 length is 14 residues. V was clipped by 4 bases and J by 3 bases; unmatched bases: 5. Germline V gene data show CDR1 as SGHRS and CDR2 as YFSETQ. CDR3 loop: CASSLQGEDYGYTF. The CDR3 bases are TGCGCCAGCAGCCTACAGGGGGAGGACTATGGCTACACCTTC.

This clonotype was seen ten or more times. In DNA, the CDR3 is TGTGCCAGTAAGCGACTAGCGGGGGATTACGAGCAGTACTTC. Translation: CASKRLAGDYEQYF. The V and J genes are TRBV6-1 and TRBJ2-7, with 12 positions matching TRBD2. Germline assignment: CDR1 MNHNS and CDR2 SASEGT. J lost 4 bases, V lost 9 bases, and 7 bases had no gene match. This CDR3 comprises 14 residues.

CDR3 residues: CSARWIRGANVLTF. DNA of the CDR3: TGCAGTGCTAGGTGGATACGTGGGGCCAACGTCCTGACTTTC. The rearrangement joins TRBV20-1 to TRBJ2-6; D is unclear. The germline V gene has CDR1 DFQATT and CDR2 SNEGSKA (reference sequence). The CDR3 loop spans 14 amino acids. The V end lost 3 bases, the J end lost 3 bases, and 9 bases lay between the germline ends.

This clonotype was picked up many times. The chain joins TRBV6-1 to TRBJ1-1; D ambiguous. V lost 6 bases and J 5 bases, leaving 10 bases between the germline ends. Germline CDR1 reads MNHNS; CDR2 reads SASEGT. The CDR3 sequence is 12 residues long. CDR3 nucleotides: TGTGCCAGCAGGGATGGGTGGACTGAAGCTTTCTTT. Protein: CASRDGWTEAFF.

The table lists this clonotype with many counts. The chain joins TRBV25-1 to TRBJ2-1; 8 positions agree with TRBD1. V lost 3 bases and J lost 12; bases outside the gene matches: 13. CDR3 length equals 15 residues. Germline loops: CDR1 MGHDK, CDR2 SYGVNS. The CDR3 DNA follows: TGTGCCAGCAGTGACCTAGGACAGGGAAGGGAAAGGCAGTTCTTC. This sequence encodes CASSDLGQGRERQFF. Variable domain in full (rest from reference TRBV25-1 and TRBJ2-1): EADIYQTPRYLVIGTGKKITLECSQTMGHDKMYWYQQDPGMELHLIHYSYGVNSTEKGDLSSESTVSRIRTEHFPLTLESARPSHTSQYLCASSDLGQGRERQFFGPGTRLTVL.

This sequence joins TRBV5-6 and TRBJ2-5, with 10 bases aligning to TRBD1. V lost 2 bases, J lost 7 bases, and 8 bases stayed unmatched. Germline assignment: CDR1 SGHDT and CDR2 YYEEEE. The CDR3 contains 15 residues. As DNA, the CDR3 is TGTGCCAGCAGCTTAGTGGGACAGGGGTCAGGGACCCAGTACTTC. As protein: CASSLVGQGSGTQYF. The complete variable domain, with remaining parts taken from reference TRBV5-6 and TRBJ2-5, reads DAGVTQSPTHLIKTRGQQVTLRCSPKSGHDTVSWYQQALGQGPQFIFQYYEEEERQRGNFPDRFSGHQFPNYSSELNVNALLLGDSALYLCASSLVGQGSGTQYFGPGTRLLVL.

This clonotype was counted many times. The V call is TRBV20-1, the J call TRBJ1-1; 7 bases are shared with TRBD1. The germline gives CDR1 DFQATT, CDR2 SNEGSKA (reference sequence). The CDR3 consists of 13 residues. V was clipped by 3 bases and J by 0 bases; unmatched bases: 1. As DNA, the CDR3 is TGCAGTGCTAGGGGACAGATGAACACTGAAGCTTTCTTT. This sequence encodes CSARGQMNTEAFF.

This clonotype was detected a few times. This chain links TRBV2 with TRBJ2-2; D is uncertain. CDR3 length: 13 residues. V was trimmed by 2 bases and J by 6 bases, leaving 7 bases between them. CDR1 is SNHLY, CDR2 FYNNEI, per germline. This CDR3 reads CASSEWIAGELFF. The CDR3 DNA follows: TGTGCCAGCAGTGAATGGATCGCCGGGGAGCTGTTTTTT.

With regard to this clonotype: The junction shows a germline mismatch at one end, possibly a read error. CDR3 loop: CASSYRAGGNEQLF. In nucleotides, the CDR3 is TGTGCCAGCAGCTACCGAGCAGGGGGGAATGAGCAGCTCTTC. The rearrangement uses TRBV6-2 or TRBV6-3 and TRBJ2-1; D possibly corresponds to TRBD1 (7 bases). Germline V gives CDR1 MNHEY, CDR2 SVGEGT. The length of the CDR3 is 14 residues.

This clonotype has at least ten counts. Mismatch with germline at one junction end may stem from a read error. V usage is TRBV7-7 and J usage is TRBJ2-1; D uncertain. The CDR3 length is 11 residues. CDR1 is SSHAT, CDR2 FNYEAQ, per germline (reference sequence). DNA of the CDR3: TGTGCTAGCAGCTTAGCTATCGAGCAGTTCTTC. Translated: CASSLAIEQFF.

V usage is TRBV5-1 and J usage is TRBJ2-3; D gene uncertain. The CDR3 consists of 14 residues. V shed 5 bases and J shed 2 bases, with 12 bases lying between them. Germline CDR1 is SGHRS and CDR2 is YFSETQ. Here the CDR3 reads CASSLGGPTDTQYF. In DNA, the CDR3 is TGCGCCAGCAGTCTGGGCGGCCCCACAGATACGCAGTATTTT. Combining the CDR3 with reference TRBV5-1 and TRBJ2-3 gives the whole variable domain KAGVTQTPRYLIKTRGQQVTLSCSPISGHRSVSWYQQTPGQGLQFLFEYFSETQRNKGNFPGRFSGRQFSNSRSEMNVSTLELGDSALYLCASSLGGPTDTQYFGPGTRLTVL.

The chain joins TRBV5-8 to TRBJ1-5, with 7 bases aligning to TRBD1. Germline V lookup: CDR1 SGHTS, CDR2 YDEGEE. Germline trimming cut 4 bases from V and 1 base from J; bases unmatched to any gene: 8. The CDR3 runs to 16 residues. In nucleotides, the CDR3 is TGTGCCAGCAGCAGAACAGGGGCTACCAGCAATCAGCCCCAGCATTTT. Translating gives CASSRTGATSNQPQHF.

This clonotype was seen more than once but under ten times. This chain connects TRBV28 to TRBJ1-1; D unclear. The germline CDR1 and CDR2 sequences are MDHEN and SYDVKM. V lost 4 bases to trimming and J lost 5 bases, with 14 bases between them. The CDR3 has 14 amino acids. DNA for the CDR3: TGTGCCAGCAGTTCTGACGACCTAGGGACTGAAGCTTTCTTT. This encodes CASSSDDLGTEAFF.

This clonotype was counted only a few times. The chain has TRBV20-1 and TRBJ2-1, with no clear D. V was clipped by 1 base and J by 2 bases, with 18 bases between them. The CDR3 sequence is 17 residues long. The germline V gene encodes CDR1 DFQATT and CDR2 SNEGSKA (reference sequence). This CDR3 is CSARGVLSRSPYNEQFF. In DNA form, the CDR3 reads TGCAGTGCTAGAGGTGTACTTTCTAGGTCCCCCTACAATGAGCAGTTCTTC.

This clonotype has a count of ten or more. The rearrangement uses TRBV28 and TRBJ1-1; D is possibly TRBD1 (5 bases). Germline CDR1 reads MDHEN; CDR2 reads SYDVKM. Trimming stripped 7 bases from V and 0 bases from J, with 18 bases between. This CDR3 is built from 16 residues. The CDR3 DNA reads TGTGCCAGCATTTCGTCCCTAGGGGTCATGAACACTGAAGCTTTCTTT. Amino acids: CASISSLGVMNTEAFF.

A remark on this clonotype: With a much larger clone just one base away, this may be a read error. V usage is TRBV7-2 and J usage is TRBJ2-3, with 10 bases identical to TRBD2. This CDR3 has 15 residues. Looked up from germline, CDR1 is SGHTA and CDR2 is FQGNSA. CDR3 region: CASSLVTSGTDTHYF. CDR3 nucleotide sequence: TGTGCCAGCAGCTTAGTCACTAGCGGGACAGATACGCATTATTTT.

The chain couples TRBV5-6 to TRBJ2-3, with D unclear. Deletions cut 0 bases from V and 11 bases from J, with 19 bases between. The germline V gene encodes CDR1 SGHDT and CDR2 YYEEEE. The CDR3 runs 15 residues. CDR3 nucleotide sequence: TGTGCCAGCAGCTTGGGGTTCGCCCGCCCTTCAGAGCAGTATTTT. It codes for CASSLGFARPSEQYF.

This clonotype was picked up many times. The J gene is TRBJ1-1, the V gene TRBV2, with D hard to call. The CDR3 spans 13 residues. Trimming took off 6 bases at V and 0 bases at J, with 8 bases between the two ends. In germline, CDR1 is SNHLY, CDR2 FYNNEI. CDR3 sequence (DNA): TGTGCCAGCAGCGTAACAGTGAACACTGAAGCTTTCTTT. This sequence encodes CASSVTVNTEAFF.

About this clonotype: A read error is possible here, since a much larger clone lies one base away. The chain has TRBV20-1 and TRBJ1-6; D is ambiguous. The CDR3 loop spans 16 amino acids. Trimming stripped 0 bases from V and 8 bases from J, with 17 bases between. Germline V gene lookup returns CDR1 DFQATT and CDR2 SNEGSKA (reference sequence). CDR3 in amino acids: CSARDRGFTPDSPLHF. CDR3 bases: TGCAGTGCTAGAGATCGCGGATTTACCCCGGATTCACCCCTCCACTTT.

This clonotype appeared many times. The V and J genes are TRBV6-7 and TRBJ2-7; no firm D call. Being an ORF, TRBV6-7 has a function that is uncertain. Trimming pared 6 bases from V and 2 bases from J, leaving 20 bases between. The CDR3 totals 16 residues. CDR3 coding DNA: TGTGCCAGCAGACTACGAACCAGATTAGAAACCTACGAGCAGTACTTC. Protein product: CASRLRTRLETYEQYF.

This clonotype was detected many times. The rearrangement joins TRBV6-2 or TRBV6-3 to TRBJ2-1; 7 nucleotides line up with TRBD2. The CDR3 has 13 amino acids. Trimming took 1 base from V and 9 from J; bases not matched to a gene: 3. Germline V gives CDR1 MNHEY, CDR2 SVGEGT. This chain's CDR3 is CASSYLLAIEQFF. In DNA form, the CDR3 reads TGTGCCAGCAGTTACTTACTAGCGATTGAGCAGTTCTTC.

In this sample, this clonotype turned up many times. This chain joins TRBV7-6 and TRBJ2-2; TRBD1 is a possible D gene (5 bases). Germline CDR1 reads SGHVS; CDR2 reads FNYEAQ. This CDR3 is built from 12 residues. Trimming removed 7 bases at V and 5 bases at J, with 8 bases between. CDR3 DNA sequence: TGTGCCAGCAACCCAGGGACCGGGGAGCTGTTTTTT. It encodes CASNPGTGELFF.

The sample holds many counts of this clonotype. CDR3 in amino acids: CASSLGLARSYEQFF. CDR3 coding DNA: TGTGCCAGCAGCTTGGGGTTAGCTAGGTCCTACGAGCAGTTCTTC. This chain connects TRBV5-6 to TRBJ2-1; D gene uncertain. The germline CDR1 and CDR2 sequences are SGHDT and YYEEEE. The CDR3 spans 15 residues. V lost 0 bases to trimming and J lost 10 bases, with 17 bases between them.

This clonotype occurred a few times. This sequence joins TRBV5-1 and TRBJ2-7; TRBD2 agrees at 7 bases. Per the germline V gene, CDR1 is SGHRS and CDR2 is YFSETQ. The CDR3 extends over 14 amino acids. Losses at the gene ends were 0 bases for V and 5 bases for J; bases not matched to a gene: 5. CDR3 bases: TGCGCCAGCAGCTTGGCGGGGGGATCGAACGAGCAGTACGTC. This sequence encodes CASSLAGGSNEQYV.

As regards this clonotype: The junction and the germline gene differ at one end; a read error may be behind it. The gene calls are TRBV5-1 and TRBJ2-3; D is uncertain. The CDR3 runs 13 residues. CDR1 and CDR2 from the germline V gene are SGHRS and YFSETQ. The CDR3 DNA reads as TGCGCCAGCAGCGTACAATCCACAGATACGCAGTGTTTT. This sequence encodes CASSVQSTDTQCF.

This clonotype was observed many times. The genes are TRBV19 and TRBJ1-4, with D uncertain. The V end lost 2 bases, the J end lost 7 bases, and 11 bases lay between the germline ends. CDR1 and CDR2 (germline): LNHDA, SQIVND (reference sequence). This CDR3 comprises 14 residues. The CDR3 region has the DNA TGTGCCAGTAGTATAAGCAGGCCTGGTGAAAAACTGTTTTTT. Protein product: CASSISRPGEKLFF.

This clonotype showed up many times. The chain recombines TRBV20-1 with TRBJ1-6, with D possibly matching TRBD1 (6 bases). V was cut by 0 bases and J by 9 bases, with 18 bases left in between. The CDR3 extends over 16 amino acids. CDR1 DFQATT and CDR2 SNEGSKA come from the germline V gene (reference sequence). CDR3: CSARDRGAVRGSPLHF. CDR3 DNA sequence: TGCAGTGCTAGAGATCGGGGGGCCGTTCGGGGTTCACCCCTCCACTTT.